The next 13 T cell receptor beta chains were all read from a single sample in a study of blood T cell repertoires in COVID-19. TCRdb's copy holds only in-frame clones and misses some; the assay was immunoSEQ multiplex PCR. This table has about 250,000 clones, 86% appearing once. Input material: peripheral blood. The receptors stem from a woman of 80 years or more with COVID-19, enrolled during active disease.

This clone is a singleton in its sample. The chain links TRBV28 to TRBJ2-5, with 11 bases identical to TRBD2. This CDR3 is built from 16 residues. Trimming removed 5 bases from V and 0 bases from J; junction bases left unmatched: 5. Germline V CDR1 and CDR2: MDHEN, SYDVKM. As DNA, the CDR3 is TGTGCCAGCAGTAAAACTAGCGGGGGTTACCAAGAGACCCAGTACTTC. This translates into CASSKTSGGYQETQYF.

The chain links TRBV28 to TRBJ1-1; 9 nucleotides match TRBD1. V shed 5 bases and J 11 bases; nucleotides not matched to a gene: 3. The CDR3 totals 11 residues. CDR1 is MDHEN and CDR2 is SYDVKM in the germline V gene. In DNA, the CDR3 is TGTGCCAGCAGTAACACAGGGGGCGCTTTCTTT. Translating gives CASSNTGGAFF. The complete variable domain, with remaining parts taken from reference TRBV28 and TRBJ1-1, reads DVKVTQSSRYLVKRTGEKVFLECVQDMDHENMFWYRQDPGLGLRLIYFSYDVKMKEKGDIPEGYSVSREKKERFSLILESASTNQTSMYLCASSNTGGAFFGQGTRLTVV.

This clone was counted once. The V call is TRBV29-1, the J call TRBJ1-1; the match to TRBD1 covers 7 bases. Unmatched junction bases numbered 2, after V lost 6 bases and J lost 1 base. This CDR3 is built from 12 residues. Germline V CDR1 and CDR2: SQVTM, ANQGSEA. The CDR3 DNA is TGCAGCGTCGACAGGGAGAACACTGAAGCTTTCTTT. It is translated as CSVDRENTEAFF.

The chain links TRBV6-5 to TRBJ1-1; tentatively, D is TRBD1 (5 bases). The CDR3 spans 14 residues. Germline V lookup: CDR1 MNHEY, CDR2 SVGAGI. V was trimmed by 4 bases and J by 1 base, leaving 10 bases between them. This CDR3 is CASSFRDRNTEAFF. The CDR3 DNA reads as TGTGCCAGCAGTTTCCGTGACAGGAACACTGAAGCTTTCTTT.

The CDR3 bases are TGTGCCAGCAGCTGGGGACAGGGAGGAGAGACCCAGTACTTC. Translating it yields CASSWGQGGETQYF. This sequence joins TRBV7-2 and TRBJ2-5, with 9 nucleotides matching TRBD1. The ends lost 4 bases at V and 4 bases at J; junction bases unmatched: 4. This CDR3 has 14 amino acids. The germline CDR1 and CDR2 sequences are SGHTA and FQGNSA.

This clone was observed a single time. The chain employs TRBV6-5 and TRBJ1-1; a weak D match, TRBD1 (6 bases). CDR3 length: 15 residues. V dropped 4 bases and J dropped 3 bases, with 15 bases sitting between them. CDR1 is MNHEY and CDR2 is SVGAGI in the germline V gene. This CDR3 reads CASSSPAGADTEAFF. The DNA for the CDR3 is TGTGCCAGCAGTTCCCCCGCGGGGGCGGACACTGAAGCTTTCTTT.

This clone has only a few counts. The chain employs TRBV18 and TRBJ1-1; unclear D gene. The V gene lost 6 bases and the J gene lost 3 bases, with 11 bases spanning the gap. This CDR3 spans 13 amino acids. Germline V gene data show CDR1 as KGHSH and CDR2 as LQKENI. Here the CDR3 reads CASSSGRDTEAFF. The DNA of the CDR3 is TGTGCCAGCTCTTCGGGGAGGGACACTGAAGCTTTCTTT.

This clone showed up just a few times. V is TRBV5-1 and J is TRBJ2-7; TRBD2 is a possible D gene (7 bases). The V gene lost 2 bases and the J gene lost 4 bases, with 13 bases spanning the gap. The CDR3 is 14 amino acids. Germline V gene sequence: CDR1 SGHRS, CDR2 YFSETQ. The CDR3 protein is CASSLGGAGYEQYF. DNA of the CDR3: TGCGCCAGCAGCTTAGGGGGGGCAGGGTACGAGCAGTACTTC.

V usage is TRBV5-5 and J usage is TRBJ2-3; D is unclear. Per the germline V gene, CDR1 is SGHKS and CDR2 is YYEKEE (reference sequence). This CDR3 spans 15 amino acids. V gave up 5 bases and J gave up 4 bases, with 17 bases separating them. CDR3 DNA sequence: TGTGCCAGCAGGGTCCCGGGTACGATTCCAGATACGCAGTATTTT. Its translation is CASRVPGTIPDTQYF.

The chain couples TRBV12-3 or TRBV12-4 to TRBJ2-2; D is uncertain. The CDR3 has 13 amino acids. V shed 2 bases and J shed 6 bases, with 7 bases lying between them. The CDR3 nucleotides are TGTGCCAGCAGTTTAACAGACGCCGGGGAGCTGTTTTTT. It encodes CASSLTDAGELFF.

This rearrangement joins TRBV7-9 to TRBJ1-5, with D possibly matching TRBD1 (5 bases). CDR1 is SEHNR and CDR2 is FQNEAQ in the germline V gene (reference sequence). The V end lost 5 bases, the J end lost 5 bases, and 13 bases lay between the germline ends. This CDR3 spans 14 amino acids. The CDR3 DNA follows: TGTGCCAGCAGCCCCGGCAGGGATGATCAGCCCCAGCATTTT. Its protein is CASSPGRDDQPQHF.

The gene calls are TRBV7-2 and TRBJ1-5, with 7 bases that match TRBD1. This CDR3 contains 15 residues. The germline V gene has CDR1 SGHTA and CDR2 FQGNSA. The trim removed 5 bases at V and 6 bases at J, leaving 10 bases unmatched. CDR3 loop: CASSLLAGGSQPQHF. The DNA for the CDR3 is TGTGCCAGCAGCCTCCTTGCAGGGGGTAGTCAGCCCCAGCATTTT.

This sequence joins TRBV28 and TRBJ1-2; D is unclear. V lost 10 bases and J lost 7, with 19 bases in between. This CDR3 comprises 13 residues. Germline V gene sequence: CDR1 MDHEN, CDR2 SYDVKM. The chain's CDR3 is CATLSRVRGGYTF. The CDR3 DNA follows: TGTGCCACCCTCAGTCGGGTAAGAGGTGGCTACACCTTC.